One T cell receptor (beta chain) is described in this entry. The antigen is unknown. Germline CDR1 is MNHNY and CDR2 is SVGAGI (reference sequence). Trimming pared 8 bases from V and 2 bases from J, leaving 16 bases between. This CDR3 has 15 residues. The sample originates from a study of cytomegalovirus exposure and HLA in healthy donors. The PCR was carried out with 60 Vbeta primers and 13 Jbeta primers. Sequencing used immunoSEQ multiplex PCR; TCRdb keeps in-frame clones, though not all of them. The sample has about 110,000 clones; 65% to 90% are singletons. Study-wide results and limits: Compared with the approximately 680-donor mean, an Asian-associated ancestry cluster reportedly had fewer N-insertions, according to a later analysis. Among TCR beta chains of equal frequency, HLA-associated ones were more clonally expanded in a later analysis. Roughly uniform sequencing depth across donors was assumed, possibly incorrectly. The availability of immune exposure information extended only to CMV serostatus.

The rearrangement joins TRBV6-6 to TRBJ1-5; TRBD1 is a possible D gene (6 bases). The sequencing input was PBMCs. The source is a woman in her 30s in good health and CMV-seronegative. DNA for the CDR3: TGTGCCAGCCTCTGGGGGGGCGAGGGCAATCAGCCCCAGCATTTT. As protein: CASLWGGEGNQPQHF.